The clone carrying this T cell receptor beta chain was recorded only once. Repertoires were generated with immunoSEQ multiplex PCR, while TCRdb's copy carries only in-frame clones and drops some. The sample carries 72,000 or so clones, 89% recorded once. The data were obtained in a study of OX40 agonist ivuxolimab in advanced cancers. The receptor's source is an adult with an advanced solid tumor such as melanoma, head and neck, liver or kidney cancer. This material consisted of CD4+ or CD8+ T cells sorted from blood, taken in a trial of the OX40 agonist ivuxolimab.

Here the CDR3 DNA reads TGTGCCAGCAGTTTCTTAGCGGGGAGCACAGATACGCAGTATTTT. Its protein is CASSFLAGSTDTQYF. The J gene is TRBJ2-3, the V gene TRBV28, with 8 bases identical to TRBD2. The CDR3 consists of 15 residues. CDR1 MDHEN and CDR2 SYDVKM come from the germline V gene. J lost 0 bases, V lost 3 bases, and 2 bases had no gene match.